A selection of T cell receptor beta chains follows, all from one sample in a study of shared clonotypes between healthy human individuals. Data came from immunoSEQ multiplex PCR; TCRdb stores just in-frame clones and leaves some out. There are about 2,500,000 clones in the sample; 90% to 95% occur only once, and about 0.13% lies in the top ten. The sequenced sample was naive CD4+ T cells sorted from blood. The receptors were gathered from a man aged 18 to 30 in good health. Both conserved end residues are part of each CDR3. D genes are given only for firm matches. Some rows have no size entry. The others give once, few or many, or a class for an expanded clone.

d_gene: NA; v_gene: TRBV9; abundance: NA; j_gene: TRBJ2-7; CDR3aa: CASSVEAEAEQYF; CDR3nt: TGTGCCAGCAGCGTAGAGGCGGAGGCCGAGCAGTACTTC
d_gene: TRBD2; v_gene: TRBV5-1; abundance: NA; j_gene: TRBJ2-3; CDR3aa: CASSFAGASTDTQYF; CDR3nt: TGCGCCAGCAGCTTTGCGGGAGCGAGCACAGATACGCAGTATTTT
d_gene: TRBD1; v_gene: TRBV28; abundance: NA; j_gene: TRBJ1-1; CDR3aa: CASSPPDRATEAFF; CDR3nt: TGTGCCAGCAGTCCCCCGGACAGGGCCACTGAAGCTTTCTTT
d_gene: NA; v_gene: TRBV5-6; abundance: NA; j_gene: TRBJ1-1; CDR3aa: CASSSDLLGSQAMNTEAFF; CDR3nt: TGTGCCAGCAGCTCGGACCTACTAGGGTCACAGGCCATGAACACTGAAGCTTTCTTT
d_gene: NA; v_gene: TRBV10-3; abundance: NA; j_gene: TRBJ2-1; CDR3aa: CAISSGYNEQFF; CDR3nt: TGTGCCATCAGCTCAGGGTACAATGAGCAGTTCTTC
d_gene: NA; v_gene: TRBV6-1; abundance: NA; j_gene: TRBJ1-2; CDR3aa: CASSDSGTIYGYTF; CDR3nt: TGTGCCAGCAGTGACTCCGGGACAATTTATGGCTACACCTTC
d_gene: NA; v_gene: TRBV10-3; abundance: NA; j_gene: TRBJ2-7; CDR3aa: CAISESVGTVSYEQYF; CDR3nt: TGTGCCATCAGTGAGTCGGTCGGGACGGTCTCCTACGAGCAGTACTTC
d_gene: NA; v_gene: TRBV7-2; abundance: NA; j_gene: TRBJ1-1; CDR3aa: CASSLQELITEAFF; CDR3nt: TGTGCCAGCAGCTTACAGGAGCTCATCACTGAAGCTTTCTTT
d_gene: TRBD2; v_gene: TRBV19; abundance: NA; j_gene: TRBJ2-1; CDR3aa: CASSIGPTSGRAYEQFF; CDR3nt: TGTGCCAGTAGTATAGGCCCGACTAGCGGGAGGGCTTATGAGCAGTTCTTC
d_gene: NA; v_gene: TRBV27; abundance: few; j_gene: TRBJ2-5; CDR3aa: CASSLYAGTGETQYF; CDR3nt: TGTGCCAGCAGTTTATATGCAGGGACTGGAGAGACCCAGTACTTC
d_gene: NA; v_gene: TRBV18; abundance: NA; j_gene: TRBJ1-4; CDR3aa: CASSPPGGVSPGNEKLFF; CDR3nt: TGTGCCAGCTCACCACCGGGCGGGGTCTCCCCGGGTAATGAAAAACTGTTTTTT
d_gene: NA; v_gene: TRBV5-4; abundance: NA; j_gene: TRBJ2-7; CDR3aa: CASSLNSYEQYF; CDR3nt: TGTGCCAGCAGCTTAAACTCCTACGAGCAGTACTTC
d_gene: NA; v_gene: TRBV9; abundance: NA; j_gene: TRBJ2-1; CDR3aa: CASSPSPGFNEQFF; CDR3nt: TGTGCCAGCAGCCCGAGCCCAGGGTTCAATGAGCAGTTCTTC
d_gene: NA; v_gene: TRBV1; abundance: NA; j_gene: TRBJ2-7; CDR3aa: CTSSQATRSHEQYF; CDR3nt: TGCACCAGCAGCCAAGCGACCAGATCCCACGAGCAGTACTTC
d_gene: TRBD2; v_gene: TRBV4-3; abundance: NA; j_gene: TRBJ2-3; CDR3aa: CASSYLSAGATDTQYF; CDR3nt: TGCGCCAGCAGCTACCTTTCAGCGGGGGCCACAGATACGCAGTATTTT